The 6 T cell receptor beta chains below were found in one sample sequenced in a study of T cells in localized non-small cell lung cancer. The data were produced by immunoSEQ multiplex PCR, yet TCRdb's version contains in-frame clones alone and is incomplete. The sample records roughly 70,000 clones, roughly 90% being singletons. Sequencing was performed on peripheral blood, taken before any cancer treatment. The receptors here all came from a male donor older than 55 with stage III squamous cell lung carcinoma.

The rearrangement uses TRBV7-9 and TRBJ2-5, with D unresolved. There are 12 residues in the CDR3. Trimming took off 2 bases at V and 5 bases at J, with 6 bases between the two ends. From germline, CDR1 is SEHNR and CDR2 FQNEAQ (reference sequence). This chain's CDR3 is CASSLTVETQYF. The CDR3 DNA sequence: TGTGCCAGCAGCTTAACGGTGGAGACCCAGTACTTC.

The gene calls are TRBV4-3 and TRBJ2-2; 8 bases are a match to TRBD1. V shed 0 bases, J shed 5 bases, and the junction held 5 bases outside the gene matches. Germline V CDR1 and CDR2: LGHNA, YSLEER. The CDR3 runs to 16 residues. As DNA, the CDR3 is TGCGCCAGCAGCCAAGACCGGGACAGGCGAACCGGGGAGCTGTTTTTT. This sequence encodes CASSQDRDRRTGELFF.

The V gene is TRBV7-2, the J gene TRBJ1-1, with no clear D. This CDR3 has 13 residues. Germline CDR1 is SGHTA and CDR2 is FQGNSA. V lost 5 bases, J lost 0 bases, and 7 bases lay in between. CDR3: CASSPSMNTEAFF. CDR3 DNA: TGTGCCAGCAGCCCCTCGATGAACACTGAAGCTTTCTTT.

The chain is built from TRBV7-2 and TRBJ2-3, with 7 positions matching TRBD1. This CDR3 spans 16 amino acids. From germline, CDR1 is SGHTA and CDR2 FQGNSA. The trim removed 6 bases at V and 4 bases at J, leaving 13 bases unmatched. This CDR3 reads CASRPPAGTAPDTQYF. For the CDR3, the DNA is TGTGCCAGCAGACCTCCTGCCGGGACAGCCCCAGATACGCAGTATTTT.

V gene TRBV6-1 combines with J gene TRBJ1-6, with D possibly matching TRBD1 (5 bases). Trimming cost V 5 bases and J 6 bases, with 14 bases left between them. Germline V gene lookup returns CDR1 MNHNS and CDR2 SASEGT. The CDR3 loop spans 15 amino acids. The CDR3 coding sequence is TGTGCCAGCAGTACCGAGGGGCGCGGTAATTCACCCCTCCACTTT. Translated: CASSTEGRGNSPLHF.

This rearrangement joins TRBV27 to TRBJ2-1, with 8 nucleotides matching TRBD2. This CDR3 contains 13 residues. The germline CDR1 and CDR2 sequences are MNHEY and SMNVEV (reference sequence). Trimming removed 6 bases from V and 6 bases from J; junction bases left unmatched: 4. DNA of the CDR3: TGTGCCAGCAGCCTTAGCGGGGCCAATGAGCAGTTCTTC. Its protein product is CASSLSGANEQFF.